Presented here are 24 T cell receptor beta chains from one specimen sequenced in a study of regulatory T cells in long-lasting Graves disease. Library construction for TCR beta used iRepertoire HTBI primers and Arm-PCR of CDR3 regions. MiXCR was run by TCRdb on the multiplex PCR reads, yielding one entry per CDR3 protein. The sample carries a few hundred thousand distinct CDR3 sequences, about 15% recorded once. Time point described: newly diagnosed GD, antithyroid drugs for less than 3 months. The authors made the TCR library using RNA they extracted from PBMCs. The same data also went into a second study, on T cells in Graves' hyperthyroidism and ophthalmopathy.

Source: peripheral blood mononuclear cells (PBMCs), taken at new diagnosis, from a patient treated with antithyroid drugs. The receptors originated from a woman aged 40-49 years with Graves disease.

This clonotype was counted many times. The chain joins TRBV2 to TRBJ2-5; a possible D gene is TRBD2 (5 bases). V lost 6 bases and J 3 bases, leaving 11 bases between the germline ends. The germline V gene has CDR1 SNHLY and CDR2 FYNNEI. This CDR3 spans 13 amino acids. The CDR3 is CASSVGSKETQYF. CDR3 coding DNA: TGTGCCAGCAGCGTAGGGAGCAAAGAGACCCAGTACTTC.

The chain is built from TRBV20-1 and TRBJ1-5; D might be TRBD1 (5 bases). Trimming shortened V by 3 bases and J by 5 bases, and 11 bases separated the two germline ends. There are 13 residues in the CDR3. Germline V lookup: CDR1 DFQATT, CDR2 SNEGSKA (reference sequence). The CDR3 spells CSASIGADQPQHF. CDR3 sequence (DNA): TGCAGTGCTAGTATAGGGGCGGATCAGCCCCAGCATTTT.

This clonotype was counted ten times or more. The V call is TRBV6-1, the J call TRBJ1-2; weak D call: TRBD1 (5 bases). The CDR3 has 13 residues. Trimming left V 6 bases short and J 3 bases short, with 11 bases between. Germline CDR1 reads MNHNS; CDR2 reads SASEGT. CDR3 sequence reads: CASSHTGYYGYTF. CDR3 sequence (DNA): TGTGCCAGCAGCCATACAGGATACTATGGCTACACCTTC.

About this clonotype itself: The CDR3 ends on some other residue instead of the conserved phenylalanine or tryptophan, so this is likely a read error. V gene TRBV20-1 combines with J gene TRBJ2-7; 10 bases match TRBD1. Germline V lookup: CDR1 DFQATT, CDR2 SNEGSKA (reference sequence). The V gene end was trimmed by 6 bases and the J gene end by 2 bases; junction bases not matched to a gene: 10. The CDR3 consists of 15 residues. Here the CDR3 DNA reads TGCAGTGCCACTAGGGGGGACAGGGGTCCCTACGAGCAGTACCTC. It specifies CSATRGDRGPYEQYL.

About this clonotype itself: This may be a read error: a much more frequent sequence differs by one nucleotide. The chain carries TRBV7-8 and TRBJ2-1, with 7 bases matching TRBD2. This CDR3 is 14 amino acids long. CDR1 and CDR2 from the germline V gene are SGHVS and FQNEAQ. V trimming: 5 bases; J trimming: 10 bases; junction bases outside the gene matches: 11. CDR3: CASSILPGGWEQFF. Written as DNA, the CDR3 is TGTGCCAGCAGCATACTACCGGGGGGATGGGAGCAGTTCTTC.

In its sample, this clonotype was seen many times. The chain is built from TRBV29-1 and TRBJ2-2, with unresolved D. CDR3 length equals 13 residues. Trimming stripped 6 bases from V and 1 base from J, with 9 bases between. Looked up from germline, CDR1 is SQVTM and CDR2 is ANQGSEA. CDR3 nucleotides: TGCAGCGTCATTCAGGAGAACACCGGGGAGCTGTTTTTT. This gives the protein CSVIQENTGELFF.

There are many counts of this clonotype. This chain uses TRBV11-2 with TRBJ2-7; possible D gene TRBD2, 5 bases. The CDR3 is made up of 12 amino acids. Germline CDR1 SGHAT, CDR2 FQNNGV. Trimming stripped 5 bases from V and 3 bases from J, with 8 bases between. The CDR3 DNA sequence: TGTGCCAGCAGCCGGACTTACTACGAGCAGTACTTC. Translated, it gives CASSRTYYEQYF.

V and J are TRBV20-1 and TRBJ2-1; no clear D. With 6 bases removed from V and 0 bases from J, the gap between germline ends came to 9 bases. This CDR3 is 13 amino acids long. The germline gives CDR1 DFQATT, CDR2 SNEGSKA (reference sequence). CDR3 sequence reads: CSAGRPSYNEQFF. In DNA, the CDR3 is TGCAGTGCCGGAAGGCCCTCCTACAATGAGCAGTTCTTC.

This clonotype occurred a few times. The V and J genes are TRBV9 and TRBJ2-2; maybe TRBD2 (6 bases). Trimming removed 2 bases from V and 7 bases from J, with 15 bases in between. The CDR3 has 15 amino acids. CDR1 and CDR2 from the germline V gene are SGDLS and YYNGEE. The CDR3 DNA follows: TGTGCCAGCAGCGTGAGCGGGCGGGCCCACGGGGAGCTGTTTTTT. It translates to CASSVSGRAHGELFF.

This clonotype was observed at least ten times. The CDR3 protein is CSASQQGAGNQPQHF. DNA for the CDR3: TGCAGTGCTAGCCAACAGGGGGCTGGCAATCAGCCCCAGCATTTT. V and J are TRBV20-1 and TRBJ1-5; 9 bases agree with TRBD1. V shed 3 bases and J 2 bases; nucleotides not matched to a gene: 5. CDR3 length: 15 residues. The V gene's germline CDR1 is DFQATT and CDR2 SNEGSKA (reference sequence).

This clonotype came up a few times. In this CDR3 the conserved last residue, phenylalanine or tryptophan, is missing, so a read error is likely. The chain recombines TRBV12-3 or TRBV12-4 with TRBJ1-2, with TRBD1 as a possible D gene (5 bases). Trimming stripped 5 bases from V and 6 bases from J, with 16 bases between. This CDR3 contains 14 residues. CDR3 region: CASSTARTLDGYTS. The CDR3 DNA is TGTGCCAGCAGTACCGCCCGGACACTGGATGGCTACACCTCC.

The table lists this clonotype with a few counts. This sequence joins TRBV5-6 and TRBJ2-1; D is unclear. This CDR3 has 11 amino acids. The V end lost 3 bases, the J end lost 9 bases, and 7 bases lay between the germline ends. Germline CDR1 and CDR2: SGHDT and YYEEEE. This CDR3 reads CASSYDIEQFF. The CDR3 coding sequence is TGTGCCAGCAGCTACGATATTGAGCAGTTCTTC.

This clonotype has only a few counts. The chain combines TRBV5-5 with TRBJ2-7; 11 nucleotides align to TRBD2. CDR1 and CDR2 (germline): SGHKS, YYEKEE (reference sequence). The CDR3 spans 16 residues. J gave up 5 bases and V 6 bases, and 13 bases lay outside the gene matches. The CDR3 DNA reads TGTGCCAGCATCCCTGAGGGGACTAGCGGATTAGACGAGCAGTACTTC. Encoded protein: CASIPEGTSGLDEQYF.

This clonotype has ten or more counts. The gene calls are TRBV10-2 and TRBJ1-4; D unresolved. Trimming removed 2 bases at V and 4 bases at J, with 11 bases between. The CDR3 is made up of 15 amino acids. CDR1 WSHSY and CDR2 SAAADI come from the germline V gene. The CDR3 loop is CASSEGTRVNEKLFF. The CDR3 DNA reads as TGCGCCAGCAGTGAGGGAACAAGGGTTAATGAAAAACTGTTTTTT.

This clonotype was seen many times. The rearrangement uses TRBV10-3 and TRBJ2-7, with no clear D. This CDR3 spans 14 amino acids. The germline CDR1 and CDR2 sequences are ENHRY and SYGVKD. V lost 6 bases and J 1 base, leaving 13 bases between the germline ends. For the CDR3, the DNA is TGTGCCATCAGACCGCCCGACGGATCCTACGAGCAGTACTTC. Its translation: CAIRPPDGSYEQYF.

This clonotype appeared once. Since a much larger clone is just one base distant, this may be a read error. This chain uses TRBV20-1 with TRBJ2-2, with 7 positions matching TRBD1. The CDR3 covers 14 residues. Per germline, CDR1 DFQATT and CDR2 SNEGSKA (reference sequence). This chain's CDR3 is CSARPGGHTRELFF. The DNA of the CDR3 is TGCAGTGCCCGGCCAGGGGGTCACACCAGGGAGCTGTTTTTT.

This clonotype has only a few counts. The J gene is TRBJ1-1, the V gene TRBV29-1; D gene unclear. CDR3 length equals 14 residues. The germline gives CDR1 SQVTM, CDR2 ANQGSEA. V was shortened by 2 bases and J by 0 bases, with 10 bases between the two germline ends. The CDR3 bases are TGCAGCGTTGAATATCGCCCAATGAACACTGAAGCTTTCTTT. Its protein product is CSVEYRPMNTEAFF.

This clonotype was counted only a few times. V usage is TRBV4-3 and J usage is TRBJ2-2, with 8 bases lining up with TRBD2. Germline V lookup: CDR1 LGHNA, CDR2 YSLEER. The CDR3 runs to 17 residues. With 4 bases clipped from V and 1 base from J, the junction kept 8 bases outside the gene matches. Here the CDR3 DNA reads TGCGCCAGCAGCCCACAACCGGGACTAGAGAACACCGGGGAGCTGTTTTTT. The encoded protein is CASSPQPGLENTGELFF.

The table lists this clonotype with a count of one. J is TRBJ2-1 and V is TRBV6-2 or TRBV6-3; D is undetermined. Trimming took off 4 bases at V and 3 bases at J, with 10 bases between the two ends. The germline V gene encodes CDR1 MNHEY and CDR2 SVGEGT. The CDR3 loop spans 14 amino acids. CDR3 region: CASSWKVGYNEQFF. In DNA, the CDR3 is TGTGCCAGCAGTTGGAAAGTTGGCTACAATGAGCAGTTCTTC.

This clonotype was detected many times. The chain couples TRBV12-5 to TRBJ1-1, with TRBD1 identical over 8 bases. This CDR3 is 13 amino acids long. With V trimmed by 6 bases and J by 4 bases, 4 bases remained unmatched. Germline-derived CDR1 and CDR2 are LGHNT and FRNRAP. The CDR3 spells CASGKTGGTEAFF. The CDR3 nucleotides read TGTGCTAGTGGAAAAACAGGGGGCACTGAAGCTTTCTTT.

This clonotype was detected ten times or more. The rearrangement joins TRBV10-3 to TRBJ2-7, with 10 positions matching TRBD1. The ends lost 7 bases at V and 1 base at J; junction bases unmatched: 7. This CDR3 has 15 residues. CDR1 and CDR2 from the germline V gene are ENHRY and SYGVKD. This CDR3 reads CAITSGQGVSYEQYF. The DNA for the CDR3 is TGTGCCATCACCTCAGGACAGGGGGTGTCCTACGAGCAGTACTTC.

The table lists this clonotype with many counts. This rearrangement joins TRBV28 to TRBJ2-7; the D is unclear. This CDR3 comprises 18 residues. From germline, CDR1 is MDHEN and CDR2 SYDVKM. V was pared by 4 bases and J by 2 bases, with 24 bases between. The chain's CDR3 is CASSSQLNDLTDPYEQYF. In DNA, the CDR3 is TGTGCCAGCAGTTCCCAACTCAATGACTTAACCGACCCCTACGAGCAGTACTTC. The complete variable domain, with remaining parts taken from reference TRBV28 and TRBJ2-7, reads DVKVTQSSRYLVKRTGEKVFLECVQDMDHENMFWYRQDPGLGLRLIYFSYDVKMKEKGDIPEGYSVSREKKERFSLILESASTNQTSMYLCASSSQLNDLTDPYEQYFGPGTRLTVT.

This clonotype has more than one count but fewer than ten. The rearrangement links TRBV15 to TRBJ2-5, with 7 bases that match TRBD2. V lost 4 bases and J lost 5; bases outside the gene matches: 4. The CDR3 runs to 13 residues. CDR1 and CDR2 (germline): LNHNV, YYDKDF (reference sequence). The CDR3 reads CATSKTSRETQYF. The CDR3 coding sequence is TGTGCCACCAGCAAGACTAGCCGGGAGACCCAGTACTTC.

This clonotype was seen repeatedly, ten times or more. V and J are TRBV28 and TRBJ2-5; 9 nucleotides match TRBD1. CDR1 MDHEN and CDR2 SYDVKM come from the germline V gene. The V segment lost 6 bases and the J segment 4 bases; nucleotides outside the gene matches: 9. The CDR3 sequence is 15 residues long. Written as DNA, the CDR3 is TGTGCCAGCAGCGTCCCGGGACAGGGAGTAGAGACCCAGTACTTC. Protein sequence: CASSVPGQGVETQYF.